This TCR beta chain was sequenced during a study of blood T cell repertoires in COVID-19. Study in general: COVID-19 samples collected from the United States, Italy and Spain covered acute and convalescent phases. PBMCs, B-cell-depleted T cells, or T cells provided the cDNA or gDNA that made up the material.

Authors' analysis steps: Reference gene primer amplification in the assay estimated nucleated cell counts. Generated by immunoSEQ multiplex PCR, the TCRdb table keeps only in-frame clones and is missing some. V, J and clone size are taken as reported in that table, and D and trimming were inferred from the DNA itself. The data show about 60,000 clones, with 78% seen just once and about 25% held by the top ten. V was cut by 0 bases and J by 3 bases, with 6 bases left in between. The CDR3 sequence is 14 residues long. In germline, CDR1 is KGHSH, CDR2 LQKENI. V is TRBV18 and J is TRBJ2-1; no firm D call. What was sequenced was peripheral blood. This TCR was sampled from a human donor in a cohort sampled during active COVID-19. The CDR3 coding sequence is TGTGCCAGCTCACCACCGGGCAGCTACAATGAGCAGTTCTTC. As protein: CASSPPGSYNEQFF.